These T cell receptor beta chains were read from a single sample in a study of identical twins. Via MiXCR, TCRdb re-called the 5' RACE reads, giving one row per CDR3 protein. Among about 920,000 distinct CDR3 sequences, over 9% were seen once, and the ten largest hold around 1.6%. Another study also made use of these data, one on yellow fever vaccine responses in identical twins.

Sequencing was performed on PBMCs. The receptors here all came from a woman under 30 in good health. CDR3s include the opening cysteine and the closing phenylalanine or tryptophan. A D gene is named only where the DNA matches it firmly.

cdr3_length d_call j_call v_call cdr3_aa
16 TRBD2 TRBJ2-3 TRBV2 CASSLKAGEVSDTQYF
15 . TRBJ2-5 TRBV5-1 CASSYSGTPQETQYF
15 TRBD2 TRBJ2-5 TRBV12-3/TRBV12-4 CASSLRRGVGETQYF
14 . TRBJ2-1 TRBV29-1 CSVEAGLHSDEQFF
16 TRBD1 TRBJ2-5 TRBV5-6 CASSLTGTGGEETQYF
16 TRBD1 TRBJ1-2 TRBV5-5 CASSLSGGRANYGYTF
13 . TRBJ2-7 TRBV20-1 CSACRDSSYEQYF
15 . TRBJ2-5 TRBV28 CASSLSGYLEETQYF
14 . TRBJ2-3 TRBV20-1 CSARFISGSDTQYF
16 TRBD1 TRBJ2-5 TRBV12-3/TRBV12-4 CASSLIPGQGGETQYF
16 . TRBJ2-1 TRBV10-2 CASVNTFRLSYNEQFF
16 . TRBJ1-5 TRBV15 CATSRDLAVGNQPQHF
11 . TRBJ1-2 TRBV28 CASTRGNGYTF
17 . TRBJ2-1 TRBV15 CATSRELGGLSYNEQFF
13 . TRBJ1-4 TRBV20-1 CSARDNSNEKLFF
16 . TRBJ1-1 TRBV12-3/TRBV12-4 CASSPRNFGRDTEAFF